This T cell receptor beta chain was profiled in a study of blood T cell repertoires in COVID-19. Overall study context: Specimens from acute and convalescent COVID-19 originated in the United States, Italy and Spain.

Looked up from germline, CDR1 is SGHRS and CDR2 is YFSETQ. There are 15 residues in the CDR3. V lost 4 bases and J 0 bases, leaving 10 bases between the germline ends. Original data processing: How many nucleated cells were present was estimated from reference gene primer amplification. Generated by immunoSEQ multiplex PCR, the TCRdb table keeps only in-frame clones and is missing some. V and J calls and clone size come straight from that table; D and trimming were deduced from the DNA. The sample includes around 370,000 clones, under 95% of them seen just once. The sequencing sample was made of peripheral blood. The V and J genes are TRBV5-1 and TRBJ2-2, with a possible D match to TRBD1 (7 bases). The TCR was taken from a woman aged 18-30 years who had recovered from COVID-19. The CDR3 nucleotides read TGCGCCAGCAGCCGGGGGACAGCGAACACCGGGGAGCTGTTTTTT. Translating it yields CASSRGTANTGELFF.